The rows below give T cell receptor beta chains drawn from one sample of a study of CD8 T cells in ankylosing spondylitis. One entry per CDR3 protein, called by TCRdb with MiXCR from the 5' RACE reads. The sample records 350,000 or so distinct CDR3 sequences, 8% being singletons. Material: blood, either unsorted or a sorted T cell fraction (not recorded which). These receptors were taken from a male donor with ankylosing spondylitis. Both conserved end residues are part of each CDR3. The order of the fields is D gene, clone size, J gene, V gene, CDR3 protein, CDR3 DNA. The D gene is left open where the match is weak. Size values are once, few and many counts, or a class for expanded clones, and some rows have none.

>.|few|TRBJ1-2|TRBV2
CASQVWGRRYGYTF
TGTGCCAGCCAAGTCTGGGGGCGTCGCTATGGCTACACCTTC
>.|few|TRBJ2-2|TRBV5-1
CASSLPNTGELFF
TGCGCCAGCAGCCTCCCGAACACCGGGGAGCTGTTTTTT
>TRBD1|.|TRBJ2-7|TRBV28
CASRVGQGAYEQYF
TGTGCCAGCAGGGTGGGACAGGGGGCCTACGAGCAGTACTTC
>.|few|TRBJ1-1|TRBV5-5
CASSSGLTGTTGHSFF
TGTGCCAGCAGCTCAGGATTGACCGGGACAACCGGCCATTCTTTCTTT
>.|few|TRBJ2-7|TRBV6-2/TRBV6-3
CASSHLDYEQYF
TGTGCCAGCAGTCACCTAGATTACGAGCAGTACTTC
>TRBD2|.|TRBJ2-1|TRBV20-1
CSAELAASYNEQFF
TGCAGTGCGGAACTAGCGGCATCCTACAATGAGCAGTTCTTC
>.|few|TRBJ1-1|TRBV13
CASSPLGYEAFF
TGTGCCAGCAGCCCCCTGGGTTATGAAGCTTTCTTT
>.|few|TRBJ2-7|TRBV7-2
CASSLVVLEGGEQYF
TGTGCCAGCAGCTTAGTAGTCCTTGAGGGGGGAGAGCAGTACTTC
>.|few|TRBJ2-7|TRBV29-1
CSGGDSSYEQYF
TGCAGCGGGGGGGACAGCTCCTACGAGCAGTACTTC
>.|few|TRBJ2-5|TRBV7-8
CASSLGVVSETQYF
TGTGCCAGCAGCTTAGGGGTGGTCTCAGAGACCCAGTACTTC
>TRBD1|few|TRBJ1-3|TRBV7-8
CASSLVTGGGGNTIYF
TGTGCCAGCAGCTTAGTGACAGGGGGCGGTGGAAACACCATATATTTT
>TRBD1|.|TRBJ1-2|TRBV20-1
CSAADRAGYTF
TGCAGTGCCGCGGACAGGGCTGGCTACACCTTC
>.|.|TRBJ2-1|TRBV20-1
CSATAGKDPRGEQFF
TGCAGTGCAACCGCCGGAAAGGACCCACGAGGCGAGCAGTTCTTC
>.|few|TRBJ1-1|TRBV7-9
CASRANRANTEAFF
TGTGCCAGCAGGGCGAACAGGGCAAACACTGAAGCTTTCTTT
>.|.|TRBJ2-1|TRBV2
CASASLRSSYNEQFF
TGTGCCAGCGCCTCCCTGCGGTCATCCTACAATGAGCAGTTCTTC
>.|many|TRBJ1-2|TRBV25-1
CASSEFRRGNYGYTF
TGTGCCAGCAGTGAATTTCGCAGGGGTAACTATGGCTACACCTTC
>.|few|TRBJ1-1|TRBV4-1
CASSQEAQTEAFF
TGCGCCAGCAGCCAAGAGGCACAAACTGAAGCTTTCTTT
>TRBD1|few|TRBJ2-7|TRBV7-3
CASSLGQSGGEQYF
TGTGCCAGCAGCTTGGGACAGTCTGGCGGCGAGCAGTACTTC
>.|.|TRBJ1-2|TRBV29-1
CSVVGVEGYTF
TGCAGCGTTGTAGGGGTGGAAGGCTACACCTTC
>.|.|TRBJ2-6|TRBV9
CASSPMLASPGANVLTF
TGTGCCAGCAGCCCCATGCTGGCGTCCCCTGGGGCCAACGTCCTGACTTTC
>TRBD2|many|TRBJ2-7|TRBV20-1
CSAWGLGPQGYEQYF
TGCAGTGCTTGGGGACTAGGACCCCAGGGCTACGAGCAGTACTTC
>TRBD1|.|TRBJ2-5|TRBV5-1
CASSFGQGDQYF
TGCGCCAGCAGCTTCGGACAGGGCGACCAGTACTTC
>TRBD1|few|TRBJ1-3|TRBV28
CASRLGQVSGNTIYF
TGTGCCAGCAGGCTGGGACAGGTCTCTGGAAACACCATATATTTT
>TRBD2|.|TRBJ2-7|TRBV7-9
CASSRAGLRVDHEQYF
TGTGCCAGCAGCCGAGCGGGGCTAAGGGTGGACCACGAGCAGTACTTC
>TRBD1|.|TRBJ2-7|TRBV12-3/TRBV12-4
CASRQGARYEQYF
TGTGCCAGCAGGCAGGGGGCTCGCTACGAGCAGTACTTC
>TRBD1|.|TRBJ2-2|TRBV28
CASSSPGQDTGELFF
TGTGCCAGCAGTTCCCCGGGACAGGACACCGGGGAGCTGTTTTTT
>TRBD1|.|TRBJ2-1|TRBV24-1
CATSDPGQGGWSSYNEQFF
TGTGCCACCAGTGATCCGGGACAGGGAGGATGGAGCTCCTACAATGAGCAGTTCTTC
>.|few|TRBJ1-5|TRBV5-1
CASSSESGGQPQHF
TGCGCCAGCAGCTCGGAATCGGGGGGTCAGCCCCAGCATTTT
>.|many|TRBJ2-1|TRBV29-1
CSVEERVVFTEQFF
TGCAGCGTTGAAGAAAGAGTAGTTTTCACTGAGCAGTTCTTC
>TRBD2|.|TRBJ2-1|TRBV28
CASSLSASGSDEQFF
TGTGCCAGCAGTTTATCGGCTAGCGGGAGCGATGAGCAGTTCTTC
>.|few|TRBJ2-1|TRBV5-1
CASSLWGGFSYNEQFF
TGCGCCAGCAGCTTGTGGGGCGGTTTCTCCTACAATGAGCAGTTCTTC
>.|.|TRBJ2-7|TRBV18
CASSPPRLGARYEQYF
TGTGCCAGCTCACCACCGCGTCTGGGGGCGCGTTACGAGCAGTACTTC
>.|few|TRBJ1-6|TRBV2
CASSEDIGSPLHF
TGTGCCAGCAGTGAGGACATCGGTTCACCCCTCCACTTT
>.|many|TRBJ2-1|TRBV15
CATSRAAAYNEQFF
TGTGCCACCAGCAGAGCGGCAGCCTACAATGAGCAGTTCTTC
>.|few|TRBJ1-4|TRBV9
CASSVADNEKLFF
TGTGCCAGCAGCGTAGCGGATAATGAAAAACTGTTTTTT
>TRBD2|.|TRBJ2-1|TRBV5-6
CASSPGTSGRTNEFF
TGTGCCAGCAGCCCTGGGACTAGCGGGAGAACTAACGAGTTCTTC
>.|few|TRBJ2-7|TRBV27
CASSFQAGEQYF
TGTGCCAGCAGTTTCCAGGCTGGCGAGCAGTACTTC
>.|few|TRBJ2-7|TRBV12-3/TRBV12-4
CASSLQQGRWDEQYF
TGTGCCAGCAGCCTTCAGCAGGGTCGGTGGGACGAGCAGTACTTC
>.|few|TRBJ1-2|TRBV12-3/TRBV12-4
CASSLALKRGVGGYTF
TGTGCCAGCAGTTTAGCTCTAAAGAGAGGGGTTGGTGGCTACACCTTC
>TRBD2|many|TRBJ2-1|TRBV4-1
CASSLREGLYNEQFF
TGCGCCAGCAGCCTTCGGGAGGGCCTCTACAATGAGCAGTTCTTC
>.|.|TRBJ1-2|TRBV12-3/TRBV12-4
CASRPRATYGYTF
TGTGCCAGCAGGCCAAGGGCGACCTATGGCTACACCTTC
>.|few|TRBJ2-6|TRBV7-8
CASSFFQAGANVLTF
TGTGCCAGCAGCTTTTTTCAGGCTGGGGCCAACGTCCTGACTTTC
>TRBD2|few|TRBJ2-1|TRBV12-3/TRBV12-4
CASSPALAGGTSSYNEQFF
TGTGCCAGCAGTCCGGCGCTAGCGGGAGGGACGAGCTCCTACAATGAGCAGTTCTTC
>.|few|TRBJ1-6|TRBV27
CASSPRQHGNSPLHF
TGTGCCAGCAGTCCCCGACAGCATGGTAATTCACCCCTCCACTTT
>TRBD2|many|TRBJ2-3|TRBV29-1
CSGQAGGLDTQYF
TGCAGCGGCCAAGCGGGAGGGTTAGATACGCAGTATTTT
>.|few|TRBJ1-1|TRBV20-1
CSARFSNTEAFF
TGCAGTGCTAGGTTCTCAAACACTGAAGCTTTCTTT
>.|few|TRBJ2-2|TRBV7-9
CASSPGAGELFF
TGTGCCAGCAGCCCGGGGGCCGGGGAGCTGTTTTTT
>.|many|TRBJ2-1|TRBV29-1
CSVLGSGIEQFF
TGCAGCGTGCTAGGGTCAGGGATTGAGCAGTTCTTC
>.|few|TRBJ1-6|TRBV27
CASGGGGYNSPLHF
TGTGCCAGTGGCGGGGGCGGGTATAATTCACCCCTCCACTTT
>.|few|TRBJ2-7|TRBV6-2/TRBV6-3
CASILGRGRRGYEQYF
TGTGCCAGCATCCTAGGTCGGGGGAGACGTGGCTACGAGCAGTACTTC
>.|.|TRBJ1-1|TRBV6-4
CASSDSGPGMGRVEAFF
TGTGCCAGCAGTGACTCTGGGCCTGGTATGGGGCGCGTTGAAGCTTTCTTT
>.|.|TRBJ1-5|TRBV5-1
CASSPTPLGQPQHF
TGCGCCAGCAGCCCGACACCCCTGGGCCAGCCCCAGCATTTT
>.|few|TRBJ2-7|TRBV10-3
CAISEYGAGNYEQYF
TGTGCCATCAGTGAGTACGGGGCGGGAAACTACGAGCAGTACTTC